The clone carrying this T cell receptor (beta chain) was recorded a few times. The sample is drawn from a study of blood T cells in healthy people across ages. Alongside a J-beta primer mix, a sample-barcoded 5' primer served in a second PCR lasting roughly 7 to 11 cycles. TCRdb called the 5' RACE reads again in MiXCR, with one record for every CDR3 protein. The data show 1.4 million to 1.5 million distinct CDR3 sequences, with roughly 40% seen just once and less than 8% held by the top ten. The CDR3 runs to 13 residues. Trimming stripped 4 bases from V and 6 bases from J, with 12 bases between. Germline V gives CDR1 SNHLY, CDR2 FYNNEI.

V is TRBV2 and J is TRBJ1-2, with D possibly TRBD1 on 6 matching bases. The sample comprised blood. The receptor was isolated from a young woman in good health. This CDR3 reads CASSGGLGDGYTF. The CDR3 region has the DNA TGTGCCAGCAGTGGGGGGCTTGGGGATGGCTACACCTTC.